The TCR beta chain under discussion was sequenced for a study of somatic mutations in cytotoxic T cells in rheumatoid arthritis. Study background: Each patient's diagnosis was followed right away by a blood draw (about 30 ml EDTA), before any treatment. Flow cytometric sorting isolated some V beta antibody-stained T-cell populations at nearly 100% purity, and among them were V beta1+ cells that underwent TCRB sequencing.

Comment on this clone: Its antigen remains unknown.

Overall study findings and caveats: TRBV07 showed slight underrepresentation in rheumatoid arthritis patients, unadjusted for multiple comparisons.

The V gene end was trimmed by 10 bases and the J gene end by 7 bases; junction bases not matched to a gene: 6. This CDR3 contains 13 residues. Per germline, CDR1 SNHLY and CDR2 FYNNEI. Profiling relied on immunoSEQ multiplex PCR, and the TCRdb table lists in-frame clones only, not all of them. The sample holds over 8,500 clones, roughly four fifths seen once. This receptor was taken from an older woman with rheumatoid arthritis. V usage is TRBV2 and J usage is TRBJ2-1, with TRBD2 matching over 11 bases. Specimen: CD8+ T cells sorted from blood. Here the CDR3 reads CATATSGNNEQFF. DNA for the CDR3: TGTGCCACCGCGACTAGCGGGAATAATGAGCAGTTCTTC.